This TCR beta chain is drawn from a study of cytomegalovirus exposure and HLA in healthy donors. The table lists this clone with a few counts. Its specificity is not known. Primers: 60 Vbeta forward and 13 Jbeta reverse. Produced via immunoSEQ multiplex PCR; TCRdb's table is partial and in-frame only. Of 160,000 or so clones listed, over 60% were seen once; the top ten hold about 2.7%. Likely unrecorded immune exposures existed in these nominally healthy donors. Trimming stripped 3 bases from V and 0 bases from J, with 12 bases between. This CDR3 has 16 amino acids. Germline V CDR1 and CDR2: MDHEN, SYDVKM. Study outcomes and limitations: An apparent linkage of common viral pathogens to several of the most significant clusters emerged in a later analysis. 87-base-pair reads could not separate some V segments, including TRBV6-2 and TRBV6-3. In vitro assays verified that three CMV-associated chains recognized CMV antigens specifically.

The V call is TRBV28, the J call TRBJ1-3; TRBD1 might be the D (5 bases). The receptor was isolated from a woman in her twenties or thirties in good health and CMV-seronegative. The sample taken for sequencing was PBMCs. DNA for the CDR3: TGTGCCAGCAGTTTTGCAGGGCCCCACTCTGGAAACACCATATATTTT. Its protein product is CASSFAGPHSGNTIYF.